The rows below give T cell receptor beta chains drawn from one sample of a study of shared clonotypes between healthy human individuals. Libraries were prepared by immunoSEQ multiplex PCR; TCRdb keeps only in-frame clonotypes and omits some of them. This sample has about 2 million clones, with approximately 95% found just once. The specimen was naive CD4+ T cells sorted from blood. The receptors were sampled from a man aged 18 to 29 in good health. Each CDR3 is given with its conserved first and last residue. D genes are given only for firm matches. Expanded clones are given a class, and other clones once, few, many or no size at all.

j_gene: TRBJ2-1; v_gene: TRBV7-9; abundance: NA; d_gene: TRBD2; CDR3nt: TGTGCCAGCAGCTTATCGGGACTAGTCACCGATGAGCAGTTCTTC; CDR3aa: CASSLSGLVTDEQFF
j_gene: TRBJ1-2; v_gene: TRBV7-2; abundance: NA; d_gene: TRBD1; CDR3nt: TGTGCCAGCAGCCCTGGTCGGACAGGACTAGCCTATGGCTACACCTTC; CDR3aa: CASSPGRTGLAYGYTF
j_gene: TRBJ2-7; v_gene: TRBV2; abundance: NA; d_gene: NA; CDR3nt: TGTGCCAGCAGTGACAAGGTTTTCGAGCAGTACTTC; CDR3aa: CASSDKVFEQYF
j_gene: TRBJ1-2; v_gene: TRBV11-2; abundance: NA; d_gene: NA; CDR3nt: TGTGCCAGCAGCTTAGTCGACTATGGCTACACCTTC; CDR3aa: CASSLVDYGYTF
j_gene: TRBJ1-1; v_gene: TRBV7-6; abundance: NA; d_gene: TRBD1; CDR3nt: TGTGCCAGCAGCCTAAACCAGGGGACAGCAAACACTGAAGCTTTCTTT; CDR3aa: CASSLNQGTANTEAFF
j_gene: TRBJ1-6; v_gene: TRBV6-1; abundance: NA; d_gene: TRBD1; CDR3nt: TGTGCCAGCAGTCTGACGGGACAGCCTAATTCACCCCTCCACTTT; CDR3aa: CASSLTGQPNSPLHF
j_gene: TRBJ2-7; v_gene: TRBV5-8; abundance: NA; d_gene: NA; CDR3nt: TGTGCCAGCAGCTTGGAAATAGGGATAGGTGAGCAGTACTTC; CDR3aa: CASSLEIGIGEQYF
j_gene: TRBJ2-7; v_gene: TRBV18; abundance: NA; d_gene: TRBD1; CDR3nt: TGTGCCAGCTCACCATCGGGACAGGAAAGACTTTTTCAGTACTTC; CDR3aa: CASSPSGQERLFQYF
j_gene: TRBJ1-2; v_gene: TRBV7-2; abundance: NA; d_gene: NA; CDR3nt: TGTGCCAGCAGCTTATCTTCCGCGATCTATGGCTACACCTTC; CDR3aa: CASSLSSAIYGYTF
j_gene: TRBJ1-4; v_gene: TRBV2; abundance: NA; d_gene: NA; CDR3nt: TGTGCCAGCATCAGGGAAACTAATGAAAAACTGTTTTTT; CDR3aa: CASIRETNEKLFF
j_gene: TRBJ2-5; v_gene: TRBV4-3; abundance: NA; d_gene: NA; CDR3nt: TGCGCCAGCAGCCAAGATAGGCTAGCGCGGGAGACCCAGTACTTC; CDR3aa: CASSQDRLARETQYF
j_gene: TRBJ1-3; v_gene: TRBV6-5; abundance: NA; d_gene: NA; CDR3nt: TGTGCCAGCAGCCAGTCTACCTTAGGAAACACCATATATTTT; CDR3aa: CASSQSTLGNTIYF
j_gene: TRBJ2-7; v_gene: TRBV5-1; abundance: NA; d_gene: NA; CDR3nt: TGCGCCAGCAGCTTAGGGACAAACCTCCAGTACTTC; CDR3aa: CASSLGTNLQYF
j_gene: TRBJ2-7; v_gene: TRBV5-1; abundance: once; d_gene: TRBD2; CDR3nt: TGCGCCAGCAGCTTCTCTAGCGGGGGGGCCGGTGAGCAGTACTTC; CDR3aa: CASSFSSGGAGEQYF
j_gene: TRBJ2-1; v_gene: TRBV5-1; abundance: NA; d_gene: NA; CDR3nt: TGCGCCAGCAGCTTGGAACCCGTTTCCTACAATGAGCAGTTCTTC; CDR3aa: CASSLEPVSYNEQFF
j_gene: TRBJ1-1; v_gene: TRBV18; abundance: NA; d_gene: NA; CDR3nt: TGTGCCAGCTCTCAACAGGGCGAATACTCAACTGAAGCTTTCTTT; CDR3aa: CASSQQGEYSTEAFF
j_gene: TRBJ2-7; v_gene: TRBV21-1; abundance: NA; d_gene: NA; CDR3nt: TGTGCCAGCTCGGCGTGGACAGCCTGGGGTTACGAGCAGTACTTC; CDR3aa: CASSAWTAWGYEQYF
j_gene: TRBJ2-7; v_gene: TRBV5-1; abundance: NA; d_gene: TRBD2; CDR3nt: TGCGCCAGCAGCCCCACCCTCTCTAGCGGGAGCTACGAGCAGTACTTC; CDR3aa: CASSPTLSSGSYEQYF
j_gene: TRBJ1-4; v_gene: TRBV9; abundance: NA; d_gene: NA; CDR3nt: TGTGCCAGCAGCGTAGGAGGGAGTGAAAAACTGTTTTTT; CDR3aa: CASSVGGSEKLFF
j_gene: TRBJ2-5; v_gene: TRBV5-4; abundance: NA; d_gene: TRBD1; CDR3nt: TGTGCCAGCAGTCTCGGACAGGCCCACCAAGAGACCCAGTACTTC; CDR3aa: CASSLGQAHQETQYF
j_gene: TRBJ2-3; v_gene: TRBV6-1; abundance: NA; d_gene: NA; CDR3nt: TGTGCCAGCAGAGAAGGGACTTTGGGCACAGATACGCAGTATTTT; CDR3aa: CASREGTLGTDTQYF
j_gene: TRBJ1-1; v_gene: TRBV7-2; abundance: NA; d_gene: TRBD1; CDR3nt: TGTGCCAGCAGCCCCCCCGGGACAGTCAACACTGAAGCTTTCTTT; CDR3aa: CASSPPGTVNTEAFF
j_gene: TRBJ2-3; v_gene: TRBV5-1; abundance: NA; d_gene: NA; CDR3nt: TGCGCCAGCAGCATGGACCTTGATACGCAGTATTTT; CDR3aa: CASSMDLDTQYF
j_gene: TRBJ1-2; v_gene: TRBV5-1; abundance: NA; d_gene: TRBD1; CDR3nt: TGCGCCAGCAGCTTGGCCCCGGGACAGGGGGCAGGTGGCTACACCTTC; CDR3aa: CASSLAPGQGAGGYTF
j_gene: TRBJ2-2; v_gene: TRBV7-8; abundance: once; d_gene: TRBD1; CDR3nt: TGTGCCAGCAGCAAACGACCCGCGGGACAGGGTTATTCAATTATGTCCGGGGAGCTGTTTTTT; CDR3aa: CASSKRPAGQGYSIMSGELFF
j_gene: TRBJ2-1; v_gene: TRBV27; abundance: NA; d_gene: NA; CDR3nt: TGTGCCAGCAGTTTAGGGTCCCCTAACAATGAGCAGTTCTTC; CDR3aa: CASSLGSPNNEQFF
j_gene: TRBJ2-5; v_gene: TRBV11-2; abundance: NA; d_gene: NA; CDR3nt: TGTGCCAGCCATCTAGCGCACCAAGAGACCCAGTACTTC; CDR3aa: CASHLAHQETQYF